One and the same sample provided the 18 T cell receptor beta chains below, sequenced in a study of cytomegalovirus exposure and HLA in healthy donors. A multiplex PCR was run with 60 Vbeta primers and 13 Jbeta primers. Produced via immunoSEQ multiplex PCR; TCRdb's table is partial and in-frame only. The data hold around 140,000 clones, with more than 75% observed a single time. Sequenced: PBMCs. The origin of the receptors is a woman aged 50 to 60 in good health and CMV-seropositive.

The chain carries TRBV29-1 and TRBJ2-2; 7 bases align to TRBD2. The CDR3 covers 14 residues. In germline, CDR1 is SQVTM, CDR2 ANQGSEA. J gave up 1 base and V 7 bases, and 6 bases lay outside the gene matches. Here the CDR3 DNA reads TGCAGCGCCGCGGGACTAAAGAACACCGGGGAGCTGTTTTTT. It specifies CSAAGLKNTGELFF.

The rearrangement uses TRBV13 and TRBJ2-7; the D gene is possibly TRBD1 (5 bases). The CDR3 covers 14 residues. Germline lookup yields CDR1 PRHDT and CDR2 FYEKMQ (reference sequence). The V gene lost 4 bases and the J gene lost 3 bases, with 13 bases spanning the gap. The CDR3 reads CASSSTLGVYEQYF. DNA of the CDR3: TGTGCCAGCAGCTCCACCCTAGGGGTCTACGAGCAGTACTTC.

CDR3 amino acids: CASSWTWGQNTEAFF. In DNA form, the CDR3 reads TGCGCCAGCAGCTGGACTTGGGGACAGAACACTGAAGCTTTCTTT. This chain connects TRBV5-1 to TRBJ1-1, with D possibly matching TRBD1 (6 bases). Trimming shortened V by 3 bases and J by 1 base, and 13 bases separated the two germline ends. The CDR3 sequence is 15 residues long. CDR1 and CDR2 from the germline V gene are SGHRS and YFSETQ.

This rearrangement joins TRBV28 to TRBJ1-2; D unresolved. Germline-derived CDR1 and CDR2 are MDHEN and SYDVKM. V was trimmed by 5 bases and J by 0 bases, leaving 13 bases between them. The CDR3 loop spans 15 amino acids. The CDR3 DNA sequence: TGTGCCAGCAGTATCCCCGGTGATACTAACTATGGCTACACCTTC. It encodes CASSIPGDTNYGYTF.

The chain couples TRBV5-4 to TRBJ2-1, with D tentatively TRBD1 (6 bases). The CDR3 spans 15 residues. With 1 base removed from V and 8 bases from J, the gap between germline ends came to 16 bases. The germline CDR1 and CDR2 sequences are SGHNT and YYREEE (reference sequence). The CDR3 nucleotides read TGTGCCAGCAGCTTGCCACAGGGCCCGGGCCATGAGCAGTTCTTC. It translates to CASSLPQGPGHEQFF.

DNA for the CDR3: TGCGCCAGCAGCTTGGACCTTCAAGGAGGCGGCTACACCTTC. This codes for CASSLDLQGGGYTF. V usage is TRBV5-1 and J usage is TRBJ1-2; no firm D call. The CDR3 is 14 residues long. Germline CDR1 SGHRS, CDR2 YFSETQ. V lost 0 bases and J lost 8, with 14 bases in between.

The sample holds one count of this clone. This chain's CDR3 is CASSSAGGTGTGYYGYTF. The CDR3 DNA reads as TGTGCCAGCAGCTCAGCCGGGGGTACCGGGACAGGGTACTATGGCTACACCTTC. This chain connects TRBV7-8 to TRBJ1-2, with 9 bases lining up with TRBD1. CDR1 and CDR2 (germline): SGHVS, FQNEAQ. Unmatched junction bases numbered 15, after V lost 4 bases and J lost 3 bases. The length of the CDR3 is 18 residues.

V is TRBV7-8 and J is TRBJ2-1; 8 bases map to TRBD2. Unmatched junction bases numbered 8, after V lost 0 bases and J lost 4 bases. The CDR3 is made up of 17 amino acids. From germline, CDR1 is SGHVS and CDR2 FQNEAQ. The CDR3 here is CASSLAPTSGTYNEQFF. The CDR3 nucleotides are TGTGCCAGCAGCTTAGCTCCCACTAGCGGAACATACAATGAGCAGTTCTTC.

The chain has TRBV11-2 and TRBJ2-3; 7 bases agree with TRBD2. The germline CDR1 and CDR2 sequences are SGHAT and FQNNGV. This CDR3 is built from 18 residues. J lost 5 bases, V lost 5 bases, and 19 bases had no gene match. The CDR3 DNA reads TGTGCCAGCAGCCCTATGTGGTTGGCGGGGGAAAGAGGAGATACGCAGTATTTT. Translation gives CASSPMWLAGERGDTQYF.

The chain links TRBV10-3 to TRBJ2-7; 7 bases are a match to TRBD1. The CDR3 consists of 15 residues. V trimming: 0 bases; J trimming: 2 bases; junction bases outside the gene matches: 4. Looked up from germline, CDR1 is ENHRY and CDR2 is SYGVKD. The CDR3 nucleotides are TGTGCCATCAGTGAGTCGGGCAGGGGGACCTACGAGCAGTACTTC. This gives the protein CAISESGRGTYEQYF.

The chain uses TRBV7-9 and TRBJ1-2, with unresolved D. Germline loops: CDR1 SEHNR, CDR2 FQNEAQ (reference sequence). This CDR3 region has 15 residues. The V and J ends lost 6 bases and 4 bases respectively, with 18 bases between them. In nucleotides, the CDR3 is TGTGCCAGCAGTCGTATAGAGGACTCCATCTATGGCTACACCTTC. This translates into CASSRIEDSIYGYTF.

The chain has TRBV7-9 and TRBJ1-1; a possible D gene is TRBD1 (5 bases). The V gene lost 5 bases and the J gene lost 7 bases, with 17 bases spanning the gap. This CDR3 is 14 amino acids long. Germline CDR1 SEHNR, CDR2 FQNEAQ (reference sequence). The CDR3 sequence: CASSRPPDRSEAFF. CDR3 bases: TGTGCCAGCAGCCGACCACCCGACAGAAGTGAAGCTTTCTTT. The full variable domain, completed using reference TRBV7-9 and TRBJ1-1, is DTGVSQNPRHKITKRGQNVTFRCDPISEHNRLYWYRQTLGQGPEFLTYFQNEAQLEKSRLLSDRFSAERPKGSFSTLEIQRTEQGDSAMYLCASSRPPDRSEAFFGQGTRLTVV.

This clone showed up just a few times. This sequence joins TRBV6-5 and TRBJ2-1; TRBD2 agrees at 7 bases. CDR1 is MNHEY, CDR2 SVGAGI, per germline. The length of the CDR3 is 15 residues. V lost 6 bases, J lost 7 bases, and 12 bases stayed unmatched. CDR3 in amino acids: CASSIGLGLLNEQFF. In DNA, the CDR3 is TGTGCCAGCAGCATTGGACTAGGATTATTGAATGAGCAGTTCTTC.

The rearrangement joins TRBV28 to TRBJ1-2; no firm D call. CDR1 MDHEN and CDR2 SYDVKM come from the germline V gene. Trimming took off 2 bases at V and 3 bases at J, with 16 bases between the two ends. This CDR3 has 16 amino acids. The CDR3 DNA follows: TGTGCCAGCAGTTTACGAGGCTGGGTCGGGTACTATGGCTACACCTTC. It codes for CASSLRGWVGYYGYTF.

V and J are TRBV6-5 and TRBJ2-1, with D possibly being TRBD2 (6 bases). The CDR3 is 12 amino acids. The germline V and J ends were trimmed by 8 bases and 1 base, with 6 bases remaining between them. Germline V gene data show CDR1 as MNHEY and CDR2 as SVGAGI. In nucleotides, the CDR3 is TGTGCCAGCGGGAGGTCCTACAATGAGCAGTTCTTC. It is translated as CASGRSYNEQFF.

The chain uses TRBV10-3 and TRBJ1-1; D may be TRBD1 (6 bases). The V end lost 2 bases, the J end lost 4 bases, and 8 bases lay between the germline ends. Germline V CDR1 and CDR2: ENHRY, SYGVKD. The CDR3 has 13 residues. CDR3 bases: TGTGCCATCAGTGAGGGACAGATCACTGAAGCTTTCTTT. It encodes CAISEGQITEAFF.

This clone was observed once. The chain joins TRBV6-1 to TRBJ1-4; possibly TRBD1 for D (5 bases). The CDR3 is 15 residues long. Trimming cost V 2 bases and J 8 bases, with 15 bases left between them. The V gene's germline CDR1 is MNHNS and CDR2 SASEGT. The CDR3 is CASSEPVGAGEKLFF. The DNA of the CDR3 is TGTGCCAGCAGTGAACCCGTTGGGGCGGGGGAAAAACTGTTTTTT.

J is TRBJ1-1 and V is TRBV29-1, with D perhaps matching TRBD1 (5 bases). Trimming left V 4 bases short and J 7 bases short, with 16 bases between. CDR1 SQVTM and CDR2 ANQGSEA come from the germline V gene. This CDR3 contains 13 residues. In DNA, the CDR3 is TGCAGCGTTGTCGTGGGGCAGATCGGTGAAGCTTTCTTT. Its translation is CSVVVGQIGEAFF.